This TCR beta chain is drawn from a study of T-cell reconstitution after alpha-beta-depleted transplantation in children. General study findings and limits: After transplant, at about two months, alpha-beta T cells were reportedly derived from several hundred expanded graft clones.

This clonotype was seen only a few times. Antigen specificity is unknown. CDR1 and CDR2 (germline): SGHAT, FQNNGV. The V and J ends lost 2 bases and 3 bases, in that order; junction bases with no gene match: 10. This CDR3 has 17 residues. As it was prepared, the TCRbeta library received unique molecular identifiers. TCRdb re-called the PCR reads with MiXCR, one entry per CDR3 protein. The top ten hold around 30% of the sample, which has about 980,000 distinct CDR3 sequences, about 31% seen once. The clonotype comes from a boy younger than two who had a stem cell transplant for SCID, so the T cells may come from the graft donor. V usage is TRBV11-2 and J usage is TRBJ2-5; TRBD2 aligns across 9 bases. Sequencing was performed on PBMCs, mostly from graft donor cells, taken 360 days after TCRalphabeta/CD19-depleted stem cell transplant. The DNA for the CDR3 is TGTGCCAGCAGCTTATGGGGGCGGGGGGGCCTTGAAGAGACCCAGTACTTC. The encoded protein is CASSLWGRGGLEETQYF.